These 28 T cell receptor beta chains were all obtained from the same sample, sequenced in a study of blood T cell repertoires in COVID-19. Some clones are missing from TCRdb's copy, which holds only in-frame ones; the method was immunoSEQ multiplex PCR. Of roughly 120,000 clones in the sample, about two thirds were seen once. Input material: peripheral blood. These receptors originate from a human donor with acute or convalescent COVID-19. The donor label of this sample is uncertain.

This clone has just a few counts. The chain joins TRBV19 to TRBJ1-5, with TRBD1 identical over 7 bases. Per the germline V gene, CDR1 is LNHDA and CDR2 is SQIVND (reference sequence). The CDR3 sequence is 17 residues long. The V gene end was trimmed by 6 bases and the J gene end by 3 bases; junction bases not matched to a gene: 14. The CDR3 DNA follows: TGTGCCAGTAGAGTGAAGGGGGCGGGAAATAACAATCAGCCCCAGCATTTT. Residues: CASRVKGAGNNNQPQHF. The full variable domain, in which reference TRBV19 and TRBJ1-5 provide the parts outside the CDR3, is DGGITQSPKYLFRKEGQNVTLSCEQNLNHDAMYWYRQDPGQGLRLIYYSQIVNDFQKGDIAEGYSVSREKKESFPLTVTSAQKNPTAFYLCASRVKGAGNNNQPQHFGDGTRLSIL.

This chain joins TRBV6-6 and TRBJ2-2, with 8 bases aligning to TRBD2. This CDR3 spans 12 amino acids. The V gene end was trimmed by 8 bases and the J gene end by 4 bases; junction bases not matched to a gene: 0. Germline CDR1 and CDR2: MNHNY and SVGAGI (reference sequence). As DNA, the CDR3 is TGTGCCAGCCGGGGGGGCACCGGGGAGCTGTTTTTT. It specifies CASRGGTGELFF.

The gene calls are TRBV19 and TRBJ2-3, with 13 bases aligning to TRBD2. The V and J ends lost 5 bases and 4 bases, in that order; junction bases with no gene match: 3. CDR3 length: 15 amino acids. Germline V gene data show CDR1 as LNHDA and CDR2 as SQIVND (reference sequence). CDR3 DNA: TGTGCCAGTAGTCTACTAGCGGGGGGGCCAGATACGCAGTATTTT. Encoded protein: CASSLLAGGPDTQYF.

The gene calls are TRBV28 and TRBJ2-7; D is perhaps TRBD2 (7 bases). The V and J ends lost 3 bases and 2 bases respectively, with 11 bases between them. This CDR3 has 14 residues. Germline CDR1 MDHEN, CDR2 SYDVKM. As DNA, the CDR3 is TGTGCCAGCAGTTTTAGGGGGGGGACCTACGAGCAGTACGTC. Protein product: CASSFRGGTYEQYV.

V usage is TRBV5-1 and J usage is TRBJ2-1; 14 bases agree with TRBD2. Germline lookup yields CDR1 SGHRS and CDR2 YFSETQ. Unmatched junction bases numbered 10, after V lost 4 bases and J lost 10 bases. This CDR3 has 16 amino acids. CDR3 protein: CASSLTSGGAIAEQFF. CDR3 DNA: TGCGCCAGCAGCCTGACTAGCGGGGGGGCTATTGCCGAGCAGTTCTTC. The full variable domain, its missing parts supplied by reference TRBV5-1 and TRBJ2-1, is KAGVTQTPRYLIKTRGQQVTLSCSPISGHRSVSWYQQTPGQGLQFLFEYFSETQRNKGNFPGRFSGRQFSNSRSEMNVSTLELGDSALYLCASSLTSGGAIAEQFFGPGTRLTVL.

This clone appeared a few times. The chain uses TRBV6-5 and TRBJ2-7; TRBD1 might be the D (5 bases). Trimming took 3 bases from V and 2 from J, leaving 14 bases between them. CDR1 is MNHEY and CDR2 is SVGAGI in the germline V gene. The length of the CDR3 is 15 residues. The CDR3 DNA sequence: TGTGCCAGCAGTTATCAGACAGTTTTCCCCTACGAGCAGTACTTC. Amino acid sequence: CASSYQTVFPYEQYF.

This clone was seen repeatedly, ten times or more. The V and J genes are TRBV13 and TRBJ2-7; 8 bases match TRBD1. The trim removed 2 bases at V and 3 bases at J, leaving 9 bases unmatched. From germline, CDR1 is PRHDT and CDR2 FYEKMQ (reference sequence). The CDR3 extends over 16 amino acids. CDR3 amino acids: CASSLSSTGAHYEQYF. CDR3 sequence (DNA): TGTGCCAGCAGCTTATCGTCGACAGGGGCCCACTACGAGCAGTACTTC. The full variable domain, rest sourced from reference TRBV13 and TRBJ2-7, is AAGVIQSPRHLIKEKRETATLKCYPIPRHDTVYWYQQGPGQDPQFLISFYEKMQSDKGSIPDRFSAQQFSDYHSELNMSSLELGDSALYFCASSLSSTGAHYEQYFGPGTRLTVT.

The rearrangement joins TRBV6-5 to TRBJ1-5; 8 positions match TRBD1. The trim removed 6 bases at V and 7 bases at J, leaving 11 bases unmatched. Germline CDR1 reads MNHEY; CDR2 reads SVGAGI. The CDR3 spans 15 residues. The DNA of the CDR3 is TGTGCCAGCAGCTCGGGACAGGCAGGCAGCCAGCCCCAGCATTTT. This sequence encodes CASSSGQAGSQPQHF.

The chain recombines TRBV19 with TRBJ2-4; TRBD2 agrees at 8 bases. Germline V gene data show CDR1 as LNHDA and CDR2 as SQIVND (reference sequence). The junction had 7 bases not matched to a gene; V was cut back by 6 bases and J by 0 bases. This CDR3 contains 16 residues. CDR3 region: CASSSGGAQAKNIQYF. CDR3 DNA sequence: TGTGCCAGTAGCTCCGGGGGGGCGCAAGCCAAAAACATTCAGTACTTC.

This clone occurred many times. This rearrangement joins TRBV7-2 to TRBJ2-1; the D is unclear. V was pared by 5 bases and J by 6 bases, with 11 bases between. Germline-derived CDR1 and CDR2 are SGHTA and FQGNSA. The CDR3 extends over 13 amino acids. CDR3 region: CASSADRVNEQFF. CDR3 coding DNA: TGTGCCAGCAGCGCCGATAGAGTCAATGAGCAGTTCTTC.

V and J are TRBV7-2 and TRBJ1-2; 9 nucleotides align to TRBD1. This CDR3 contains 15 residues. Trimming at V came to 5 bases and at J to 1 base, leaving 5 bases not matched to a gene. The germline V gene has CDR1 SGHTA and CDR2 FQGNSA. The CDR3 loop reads CASSRRGQGNYGYTF. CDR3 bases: TGTGCCAGCAGCAGGAGGGGACAGGGTAACTATGGCTACACCTTC.

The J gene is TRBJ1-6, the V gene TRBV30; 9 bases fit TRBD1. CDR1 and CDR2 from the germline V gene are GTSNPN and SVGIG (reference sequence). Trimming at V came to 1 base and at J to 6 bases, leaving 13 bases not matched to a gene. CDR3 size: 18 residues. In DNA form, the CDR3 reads TGTGCCTGGAGTGGGGGACAGGGAATCTTCCTCCGTAATTCACCCCTCCACTTT. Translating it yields CAWSGGQGIFLRNSPLHF.

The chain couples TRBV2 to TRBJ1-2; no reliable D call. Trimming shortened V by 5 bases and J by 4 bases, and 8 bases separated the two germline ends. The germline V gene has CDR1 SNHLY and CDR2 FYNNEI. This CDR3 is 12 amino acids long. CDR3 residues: CASSPQSYGYTF. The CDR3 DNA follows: TGTGCCAGCAGTCCACAAAGCTATGGCTACACCTTC.

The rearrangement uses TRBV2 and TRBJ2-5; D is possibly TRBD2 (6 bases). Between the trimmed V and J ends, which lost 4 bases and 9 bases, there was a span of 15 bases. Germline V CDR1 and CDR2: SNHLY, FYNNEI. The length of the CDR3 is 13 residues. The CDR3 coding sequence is TGTGCCAGCAGTGGTGGCGGGGTCGGGGCCCAGTACTTC. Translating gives CASSGGGVGAQYF.

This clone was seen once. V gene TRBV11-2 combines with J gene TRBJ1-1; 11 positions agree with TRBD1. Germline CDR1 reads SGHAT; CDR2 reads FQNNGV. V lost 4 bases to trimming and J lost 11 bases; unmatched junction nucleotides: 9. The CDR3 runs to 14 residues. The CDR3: CASSWGTGGMRAFF. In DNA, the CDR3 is TGTGCCAGCAGCTGGGGGACAGGGGGGATGAGGGCTTTCTTT. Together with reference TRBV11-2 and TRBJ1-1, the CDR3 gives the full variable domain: EAGVAQSPRYKIIEKRQSVAFWCNPISGHATLYWYQQILGQGPKLLIQFQNNGVVDDSQLPKDRFSAERLKGVDSTLKIQPAKLEDSAVYLCASSWGTGGMRAFFGQGTRLTVV.

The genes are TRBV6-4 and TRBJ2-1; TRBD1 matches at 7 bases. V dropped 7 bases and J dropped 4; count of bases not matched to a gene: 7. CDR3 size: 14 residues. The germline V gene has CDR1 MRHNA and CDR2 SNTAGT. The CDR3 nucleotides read TGTGCCAGCACTGTGACAGGGCCTTACAATGAGCAGTTCTTC. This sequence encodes CASTVTGPYNEQFF.

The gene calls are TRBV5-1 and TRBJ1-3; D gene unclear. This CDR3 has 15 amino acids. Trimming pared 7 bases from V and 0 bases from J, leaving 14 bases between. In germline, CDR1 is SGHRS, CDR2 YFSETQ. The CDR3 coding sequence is TGCGCCAGCCGCCGCGGGGAAAGCTCTGGAAACACCATATATTTT. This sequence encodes CASRRGESSGNTIYF. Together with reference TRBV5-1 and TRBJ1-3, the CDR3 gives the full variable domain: KAGVTQTPRYLIKTRGQQVTLSCSPISGHRSVSWYQQTPGQGLQFLFEYFSETQRNKGNFPGRFSGRQFSNSRSEMNVSTLELGDSALYLCASRRGESSGNTIYFGEGSWLTVV.

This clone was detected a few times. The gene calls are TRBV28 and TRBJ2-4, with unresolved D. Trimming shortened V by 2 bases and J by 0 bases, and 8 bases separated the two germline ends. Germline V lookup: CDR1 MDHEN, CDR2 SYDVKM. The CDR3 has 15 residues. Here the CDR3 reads CASSLVGPAKNIQYF. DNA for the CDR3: TGTGCCAGCAGTTTAGTTGGGCCAGCCAAAAACATTCAGTACTTC.

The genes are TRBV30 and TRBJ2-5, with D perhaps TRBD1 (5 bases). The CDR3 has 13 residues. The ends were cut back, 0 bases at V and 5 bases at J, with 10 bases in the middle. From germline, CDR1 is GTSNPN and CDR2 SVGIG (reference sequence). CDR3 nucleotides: TGTGCCTGGAGTGTAGGGGTCAAGGAGACCCAGTACTTC. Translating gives CAWSVGVKETQYF.

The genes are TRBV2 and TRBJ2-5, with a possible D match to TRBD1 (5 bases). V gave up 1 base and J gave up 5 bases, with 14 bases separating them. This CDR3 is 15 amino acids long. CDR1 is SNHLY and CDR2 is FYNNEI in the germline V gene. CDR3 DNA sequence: TGTGCCAGCAGTGAAGGGTCAGGGTCAGGGGAGACCCAGTACTTC. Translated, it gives CASSEGSGSGETQYF.

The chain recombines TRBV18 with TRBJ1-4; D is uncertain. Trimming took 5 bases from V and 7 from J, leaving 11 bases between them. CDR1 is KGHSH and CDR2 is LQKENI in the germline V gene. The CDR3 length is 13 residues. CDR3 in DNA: TGTGCCAGCTCAGTCGGTTTACGTGAAAAACTGTTTTTT. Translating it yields CASSVGLREKLFF.

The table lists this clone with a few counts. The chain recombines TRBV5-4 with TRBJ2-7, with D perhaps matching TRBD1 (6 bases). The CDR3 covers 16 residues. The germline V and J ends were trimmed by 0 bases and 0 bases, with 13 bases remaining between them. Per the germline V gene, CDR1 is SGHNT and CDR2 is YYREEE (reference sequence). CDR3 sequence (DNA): TGTGCCAGCAGCTTGGGGCCGACAGGAAGCTCCTACGAGCAGTACGTC. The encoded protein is CASSLGPTGSSYEQYV.

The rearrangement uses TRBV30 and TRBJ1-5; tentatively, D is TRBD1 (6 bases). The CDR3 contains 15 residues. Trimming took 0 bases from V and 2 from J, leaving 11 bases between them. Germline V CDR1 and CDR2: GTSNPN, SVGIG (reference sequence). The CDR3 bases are TGTGCCTGGAGTGTCCTAGGGGGGGGCAATCAGCCCCAGCATTTT. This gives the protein CAWSVLGGGNQPQHF. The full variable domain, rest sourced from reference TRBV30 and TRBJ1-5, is SQTIHQWPATLVQPVGSPLSLECTVEGTSNPNLYWYRQAAGRGLQLLFYSVGIGQISSEVPQNLSASRPQDRQFILSSKKLLLSDSGFYLCAWSVLGGGNQPQHFGDGTRLSIL.

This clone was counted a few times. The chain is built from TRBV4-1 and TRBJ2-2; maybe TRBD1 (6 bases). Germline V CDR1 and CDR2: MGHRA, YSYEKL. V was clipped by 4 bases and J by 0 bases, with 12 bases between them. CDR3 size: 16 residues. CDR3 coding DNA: TGCGCCAGCAGCCCAGCCCGGACAGCGAACACCGGGGAGCTGTTTTTT. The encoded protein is CASSPARTANTGELFF.

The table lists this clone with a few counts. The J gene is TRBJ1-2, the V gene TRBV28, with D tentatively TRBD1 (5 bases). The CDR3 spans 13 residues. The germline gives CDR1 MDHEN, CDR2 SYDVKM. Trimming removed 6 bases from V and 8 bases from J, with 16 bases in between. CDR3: CASREGTLRGYTF. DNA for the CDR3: TGTGCCAGCAGGGAGGGGACCCTGCGGGGCTACACCTTC.

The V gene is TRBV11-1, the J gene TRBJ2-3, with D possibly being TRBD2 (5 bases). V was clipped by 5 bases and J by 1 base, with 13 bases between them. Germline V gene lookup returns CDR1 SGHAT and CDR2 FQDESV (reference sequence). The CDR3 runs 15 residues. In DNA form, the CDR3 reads TGTGCCAGCAGCGCAATAGGACTCCGCACAGATACGCAGTATTTT. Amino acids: CASSAIGLRTDTQYF. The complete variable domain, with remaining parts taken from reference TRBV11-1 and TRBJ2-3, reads EAEVAQSPRYKITEKSQAVAFWCDPISGHATLYWYRQILGQGPELLVQFQDESVVDDSQLPKDRFSAERLKGVDSTLKIQPAELGDSAMYLCASSAIGLRTDTQYFGPGTRLTVL.

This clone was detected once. The DNA for the CDR3 is TGTGCCAGCAGCGTAGGAGCAGGGGGCGCAGAAACTCGAGGCTACACCTTC. Its protein is CASSVGAGGAETRGYTF. The rearrangement joins TRBV9 to TRBJ1-2, with 8 bases lining up with TRBD1. This CDR3 contains 17 residues. The V gene end was trimmed by 0 bases and the J gene end by 8 bases; junction bases not matched to a gene: 15. CDR1 and CDR2 from the germline V gene are SGDLS and YYNGEE.

The CDR3 sequence: CASSFVGAGPWKLFF. In nucleotides, the CDR3 is TGTGCCAGCAGCTTTGTAGGGGCAGGCCCTTGGAAACTGTTTTTT. This chain connects TRBV11-2 to TRBJ1-4, with TRBD1 as a possible D gene (5 bases). This CDR3 contains 15 residues. CDR1 and CDR2 from the germline V gene are SGHAT and FQNNGV. V lost 3 bases and J 11 bases, leaving 19 bases between the germline ends.